This paragraph covers one TCR beta chain sequence. In germline, CDR1 is MNHEY, CDR2 SMNVEV (reference sequence). The CDR3 spans 16 residues. Trimming removed 3 bases at V and 4 bases at J, with 17 bases between. Via MiXCR, TCRdb re-called the 5' RACE reads, giving one row per CDR3 protein. The data contain about 50,000 distinct CDR3 sequences, approximately 17% of them singletons. Specimen: naive CD4+ T cells sorted from blood. Described subset: naive CD4+ T cells, CD4+CD45RA+CD25-. This sequence was found in a female donor with breast cancer. V gene TRBV27 combines with J gene TRBJ2-3; tentatively, D is TRBD1 or TRBD2 (5 bases each). The CDR3 nucleotides read TGTGCCAGCAGTTTTAACCGGGACCCAGGTGCAGATACGCAGTATTTT. It yields the protein CASSFNRDPGADTQYF.